Listed here is a single T cell receptor (beta chain). This clonotype was recorded at least ten times. The antigen this receptor binds is unknown. No base qualities exist here, and no much larger clone lies one base off it. The record originates from a study of breast tumors, draining lymph nodes, adjacent tissues (dated by TCRdb to the mid-2010s). Study-wide context: The study compared TCR beta repertoires across tumor, adjacent nontumor tissue and axillary lymph nodes from breast cancer patients. In human breast cancer, the study set out to evaluate how tumor, surrounding tissue and draining lymph node repertoires relate to one another and whether T cells may move between these sites. What the authors observed across the whole study: Tumor and nontumor tissue repertoires were significantly more similar in luminal-like than in basal-like breast cancer. Tumors showed preferential V and J gene usage, and their T-cell repertoire diversity fell below that of lymph nodes yet above that of nontumor tissue. The data were considered consistent with the idea that most tumor T cells come from the lymph node and then expand in tumor tissue. Rather than being directly demonstrated, the conclusion that tumor T cells originate in lymph nodes was presented as consistent with a hypothesis.

The lymph node samples were taken from the axillary draining lymph nodes of breast cancer patients. CDR3 length: 15 amino acids, cysteine to phenylalanine. CDR3 DNA is the only sequence kept; it has 45 bases, read in frame from the first base. V sheds 4 bases and J sheds 4 bases, leaving 14 bases between their ends. CDR1 is given as SGHNT and CDR2 as YYREEE, both from the germline V gene (reference sequence). TCRdb names Illumina HiSeq 2000 as the instrument used. TCR beta chain libraries were generated by multiplex PCR amplification. High-throughput sequencing was used to analyze the amplified TCR beta chain products. TCRdb trimmed public reads at Q25 via fastp, called clones via MiXCR and kept in-frame beta chains. For every CDR3 protein sequence, its rows merge into one entry that carries the most common genes and DNA. Recorded for this sample are more than 85,000 distinct CDR3 sequences; 21% of them occurred a single time. Roughly 1.2% of the sample goes to the ten largest clones.

Sequencing input: axillary lymph node tissue. The sequence was collected from a female donor with breast cancer. Some clones in this sample may be carry-over from other donors' samples. Recombination joined TRBV5-4 with TRBJ2-2; the D region is possibly TRBD1 or TRBD2, each matching across 6 bases. The bases read TGTGCCAGCAGCGAGGAAGGGGGGCGCACCGGGGAGCTGTTTTTT. Its protein is CASSEEGGRTGELFF.